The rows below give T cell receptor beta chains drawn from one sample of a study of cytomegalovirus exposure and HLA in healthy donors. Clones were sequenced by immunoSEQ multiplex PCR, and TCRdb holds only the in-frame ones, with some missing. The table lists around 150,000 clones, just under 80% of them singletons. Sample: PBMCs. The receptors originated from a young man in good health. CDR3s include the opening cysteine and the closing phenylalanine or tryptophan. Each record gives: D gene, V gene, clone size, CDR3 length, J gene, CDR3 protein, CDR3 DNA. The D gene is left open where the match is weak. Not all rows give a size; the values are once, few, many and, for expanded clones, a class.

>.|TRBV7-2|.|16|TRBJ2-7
CASSLGGTRSSYEQYF
TGTGCCAGCAGCTTAGGGGGCACGAGGTCTTCCTACGAGCAGTACTTC
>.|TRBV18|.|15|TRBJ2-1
CASSPVQGGMNEQFF
TGTGCCAGCTCACCCGTACAGGGGGGGATGAATGAGCAGTTCTTC
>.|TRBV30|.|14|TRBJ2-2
CAWSVVRNTGELFF
TGTGCCTGGAGTGTTGTCAGAAACACCGGGGAGCTGTTTTTT
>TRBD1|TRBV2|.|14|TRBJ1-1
CASSNLQGVTEAFF
TGTGCCAGCAGTAACTTACAGGGGGTCACTGAAGCTTTCTTT
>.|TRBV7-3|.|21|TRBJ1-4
CASSPTWRGPLERLCREKLFF
TGTGCCAGCAGCCCGACCTGGAGAGGGCCTCTCGAACGGCTCTGCCGGGAAAAACTGTTTTTT
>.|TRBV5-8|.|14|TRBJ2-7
CASSLGSTAYEQYF
TGTGCCAGCAGCTTGGGTTCGACAGCTTACGAGCAGTACTTC
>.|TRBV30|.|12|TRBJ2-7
CAWATGAYEQYF
TGTGCCTGGGCGACAGGAGCCTACGAGCAGTACTTC
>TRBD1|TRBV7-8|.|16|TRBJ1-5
CASSLGNRGSNQPQHF
TGTGCCAGCAGCTTAGGAAACAGGGGTAGCAATCAGCCCCAGCATTTT
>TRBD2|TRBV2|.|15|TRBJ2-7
CASRLGLAADYEQYF
TGTGCCAGCAGGCTCGGTCTAGCGGCCGACTACGAGCAGTACTTC
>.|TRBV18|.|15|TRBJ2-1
CASSPLDGSHNEQFF
TGTGCCAGCTCACCACTGGACGGGAGTCACAATGAGCAGTTCTTC
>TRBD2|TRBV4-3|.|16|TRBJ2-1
CASSQEGTSSAYEQFF
TGCGCCAGCAGCCAAGAGGGGACTAGCTCGGCCTATGAGCAGTTCTTC
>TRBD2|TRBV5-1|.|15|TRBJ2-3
CASSLSTSGTDTQYF
TGCGCCAGCAGCTTGAGCACTAGCGGCACAGATACGCAGTATTTT
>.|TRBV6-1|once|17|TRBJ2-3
CASSERAGTSITDTQYF
TGTGCCAGCAGTGAACGAGCAGGGACATCCATTACAGATACGCAGTATTTT
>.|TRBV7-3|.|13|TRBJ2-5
CASSTGQQETQYF
TGTGCCAGCAGCACCGGACAGCAAGAGACCCAGTACTTC
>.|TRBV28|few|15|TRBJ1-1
CASSFEGSMNTEAFF
TGTGCCAGCAGTTTCGAGGGCTCGATGAACACTGAAGCTTTCTTT
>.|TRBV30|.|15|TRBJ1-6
CAWSVRTVYNSPLHF
TGTGCCTGGAGTGTCAGAACAGTTTATAATTCACCCCTCCACTTT
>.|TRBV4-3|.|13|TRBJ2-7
CASSQETRRDIHF
TGCGCCAGCAGCCAAGAGACCCGCCGGGACATCCACTTC
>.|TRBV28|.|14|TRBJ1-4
CASSLETDNEKLFF
TGTGCCAGCAGTTTAGAGACAGATAATGAAAAACTGTTTTTT
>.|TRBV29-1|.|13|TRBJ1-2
CSVQDGVRDGYTF
TGCAGCGTGCAAGACGGAGTCAGGGATGGCTACACCTTC
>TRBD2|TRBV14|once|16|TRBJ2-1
CASSQVAGVGYNEQFF
TGTGCCAGCAGCCAAGTAGCGGGAGTCGGCTACAATGAGCAGTTCTTC
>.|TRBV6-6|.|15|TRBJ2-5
CASSTRTRGGETQYF
TGTGCCAGCAGTACCCGGACGCGGGGAGGAGAGACCCAGTACTTC
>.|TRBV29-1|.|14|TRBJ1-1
CSVVGERGSTEAFF
TGCAGCGTTGTAGGTGAGCGGGGGTCCACTGAAGCTTTCTTT
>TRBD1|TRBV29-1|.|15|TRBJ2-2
CSVTGQGALGGELFF
TGCAGCGTGACTGGACAGGGGGCCCTTGGCGGGGAGCTGTTTTTT
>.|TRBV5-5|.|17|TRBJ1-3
CASSPRGVLYSGNTIYF
TGTGCCAGCAGCCCAAGAGGTGTCCTATACTCTGGAAACACCATATATTTT
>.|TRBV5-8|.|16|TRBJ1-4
CASSGRPSATNEKLFF
TGTGCCAGCAGCGGGAGGCCCTCTGCAACTAATGAAAAACTGTTTTTT
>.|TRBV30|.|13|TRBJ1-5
CASSVGGGEPQHF
TGTGCCTCGTCAGTGGGGGGGGGAGAGCCCCAGCATTTT
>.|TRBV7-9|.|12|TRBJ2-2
CASSFSAGELFF
TGTGCCAGCAGCTTTTCGGCCGGGGAGCTGTTTTTT
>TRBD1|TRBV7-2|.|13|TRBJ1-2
CASSLAQGAGYTF
TGTGCCAGCAGCTTAGCGCAGGGGGCTGGCTACACCTTC
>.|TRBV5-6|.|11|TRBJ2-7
CASSSLLEQYF
TGTGCCAGCAGCTCTCTCCTCGAGCAGTACTTC
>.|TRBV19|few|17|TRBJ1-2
CASSPFGASVANYGYTF
TGTGCCAGTAGTCCGTTTGGGGCCTCGGTAGCTAACTATGGCTACACCTTC
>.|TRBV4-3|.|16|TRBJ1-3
CASSQEWETSGNTIYF
TGCGCCAGCAGCCAAGAGTGGGAGACGTCTGGAAACACCATATATTTT